Presented here are 4 T cell receptor beta chains from one specimen sequenced in a study of cytomegalovirus exposure and HLA in healthy donors. The study ran its PCR with 60 Vbeta and 13 Jbeta primers. This table comes from immunoSEQ multiplex PCR, and its TCRdb copy is limited to in-frame clones, with some not included. This table has 150,000 to 200,000 clones, roughly 79% appearing once. The sequencing sample was made of PBMCs. The receptor set was obtained from a woman aged 40 to 50 in good health and CMV-seronegative.

The chain recombines TRBV7-6 with TRBJ1-3; D is possibly TRBD1 (5 bases). Trimming removed 8 bases from V and 0 bases from J, with 14 bases in between. Germline V gene data show CDR1 as SGHVS and CDR2 as FNYEAQ. The CDR3 consists of 15 residues. Here the CDR3 reads CASGIGHSSGNTIYF. Here the CDR3 DNA reads TGTGCCAGCGGGATTGGACACTCCTCTGGAAACACCATATATTTT.

The genes are TRBV27 and TRBJ2-5, with D tentatively TRBD2 (6 bases). V was cut by 0 bases and J by 4 bases, with 9 bases left in between. From germline, CDR1 is MNHEY and CDR2 SMNVEV (reference sequence). This CDR3 comprises 14 residues. CDR3 sequence reads: CASSLSKGGETQYF. CDR3 bases: TGTGCCAGCAGTTTATCGAAGGGAGGAGAGACCCAGTACTTC.

This clone has a handful of counts. This sequence joins TRBV19 and TRBJ2-5; 12 bases line up with TRBD1. This CDR3 has 17 residues. Germline trimming cut 5 bases from V and 5 bases from J; bases unmatched to any gene: 12. Germline V CDR1 and CDR2: LNHDA, SQIVND (reference sequence). The CDR3 DNA sequence: TGTGCCAGTAGTCCGGGGACAGGGGGCCTGGTTGAGGAGACCCAGTACTTC. Its protein is CASSPGTGGLVEETQYF.

The count of this clone is one. In nucleotides, the CDR3 is TGTGCCAGCAGTGCTCGGACAGGGCAATCCACCGGGAGCTATGGCTACACCTTC. Its translation: CASSARTGQSTGSYGYTF. The V gene is TRBV6-1, the J gene TRBJ1-2, with TRBD1 matching 8 bases. CDR1 is MNHNS, CDR2 SASEGT, per germline. The ends lost 4 bases at V and 4 bases at J; junction bases unmatched: 17. The CDR3 extends over 18 amino acids.